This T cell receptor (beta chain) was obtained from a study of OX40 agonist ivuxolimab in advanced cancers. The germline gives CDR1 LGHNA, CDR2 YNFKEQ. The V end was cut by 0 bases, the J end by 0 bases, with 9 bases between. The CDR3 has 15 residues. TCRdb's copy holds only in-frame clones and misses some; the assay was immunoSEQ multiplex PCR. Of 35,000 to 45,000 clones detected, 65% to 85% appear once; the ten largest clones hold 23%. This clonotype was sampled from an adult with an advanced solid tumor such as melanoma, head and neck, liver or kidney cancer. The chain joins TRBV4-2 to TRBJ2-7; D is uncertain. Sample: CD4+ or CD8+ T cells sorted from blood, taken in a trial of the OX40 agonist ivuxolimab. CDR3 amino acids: CASSQEASSSYEQYF. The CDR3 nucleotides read TGTGCCAGCAGCCAAGAGGCCTCAAGCTCCTACGAGCAGTACTTC.